This T cell receptor beta chain was captured in a study of blood T cell repertoires in COVID-19. Study summary: Both acute and convalescent COVID-19 samples were obtained from the United States, Italy and Spain.

Assay used: immunoSEQ multiplex PCR; TCRdb lists only in-frame clones, some missing. The data show about 250,000 clones, roughly 89% seen once. The TCR was taken from a man under 40 with acute or convalescent COVID-19. The sequenced sample was peripheral blood.

CDR3 in amino acids: CASSLTRDTEAFF. The CDR3 nucleotides read TGTGCCAGCAGCTTGACGAGGGACACTGAAGCTTTCTTT. This sequence joins TRBV7-3 and TRBJ1-1, with D uncertain. V gave up 3 bases and J gave up 3 bases, with 8 bases separating them. The length of the CDR3 is 13 residues. Germline V gene lookup returns CDR1 SGHTA and CDR2 FQGTGA. The whole variable domain, remainder taken from reference TRBV7-3 and TRBJ1-1, is GAGVSQTPSNKVTEKGKYVELRCDPISGHTALYWYRQSLGQGPEFLIYFQGTGAADDSGLPNDRFFAVRPEGSVSTLKIQRTERGDSAVYLCASSLTRDTEAFFGQGTRLTVV.